This TCR beta chain was obtained from a study of T-cell memory formation after mild COVID-19. Study-wide points: Contracting clones from day 15 to 85 had balanced CD4/CD8; later expanders favoured CD4+.

The CDR3 contains 16 residues. CDR1 and CDR2 from the germline V gene are SGHVS and FQNEAQ. Trimming pared 8 bases from V and 0 bases from J, leaving 17 bases between. Concerning this clonotype: The target antigen is unknown.

TCRdb redid the calling of the 5' RACE reads with MiXCR, one entry per CDR3 protein. Of 400,000 to 500,000 distinct CDR3 sequences in the sample, 20% were seen once. This rearrangement joins TRBV7-8 to TRBJ2-1; D perhaps matches TRBD1 (7 bases). This TCR came from an adult woman who had mild COVID-19 (a few samples of this study predate the infection). Cell type and time point are not known. Sequencing input: PBMCs or a T cell subset sorted from them (not recorded which). For the CDR3, the DNA is TGTGCCAGCGGCCCGCGGGACAGCCGCTCCTACAATGAGCAGTTCTTC. The encoded protein is CASGPRDSRSYNEQFF.